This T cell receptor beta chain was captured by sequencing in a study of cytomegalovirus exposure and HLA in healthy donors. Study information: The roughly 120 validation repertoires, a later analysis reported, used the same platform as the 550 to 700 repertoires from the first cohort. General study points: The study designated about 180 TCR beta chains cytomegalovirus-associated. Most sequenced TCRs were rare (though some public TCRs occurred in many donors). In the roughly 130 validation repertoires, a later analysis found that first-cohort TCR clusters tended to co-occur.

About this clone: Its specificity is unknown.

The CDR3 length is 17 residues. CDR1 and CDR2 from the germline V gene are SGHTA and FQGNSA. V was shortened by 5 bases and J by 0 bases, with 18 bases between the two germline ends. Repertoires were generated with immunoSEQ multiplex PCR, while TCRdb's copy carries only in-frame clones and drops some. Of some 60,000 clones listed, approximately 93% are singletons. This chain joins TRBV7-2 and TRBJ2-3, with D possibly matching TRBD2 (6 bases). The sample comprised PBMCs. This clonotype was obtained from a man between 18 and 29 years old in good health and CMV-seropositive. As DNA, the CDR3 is TGTGCCAGCAGCATCTCCTCGAGGGACTCTAGCACAGATACGCAGTATTTT. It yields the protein CASSISSRDSSTDTQYF.